A selection of T cell receptor beta chains follows, all from one sample in a study of T cell responses to AZD1222 COVID-19 vaccine. Clones were sequenced by immunoSEQ multiplex PCR, and TCRdb holds only the in-frame ones, with some missing. This table holds about 150,000 clones, around 92% found once. The input for sequencing was peripheral blood, taken on day 0 of AZD1222 vaccination. These receptors all come from an adult in good health. CDR3s include the opening cysteine and the closing phenylalanine or tryptophan. Fields, in order: J gene, V gene, CDR3 length, CDR3 protein.

TRBJ2-2 TRBV5-4 14 CASSLDKGIGELFF
TRBJ1-2 TRBV6-5 11 CASSYSHGYTF
TRBJ1-1 TRBV28 17 CASSWTGTGEMNTEAFF
TRBJ2-7 TRBV27 14 CASRRGQGHYEQYF
TRBJ1-3 TRBV10-1 18 CASSVADSGGYSGNTIYF
TRBJ2-2 TRBV21-1 14 CASSTNEGRGELFF
TRBJ2-2 TRBV7-8 17 CASSPTQGQGYTGELFF
TRBJ1-4 TRBV7-9 12 CASSYTNEKLFF
TRBJ1-1 TRBV28 15 CASSLSRTGGTEAFF
TRBJ2-5 TRBV5-1 15 CASSFQGQDQETQYF
TRBJ2-1 TRBV11-2 11 CASSGGREQFF
TRBJ2-7 TRBV27 13 CASTPGGSYEQYF
TRBJ1-2 TRBV5-1 14 CASSERTGDYGYTF
TRBJ1-6 TRBV7-9 13 CASSLVENSPLHF
TRBJ1-2 TRBV24-1 14 CATSDSEEDYGYTF
TRBJ1-5 TRBV4-3 15 CASSQDRTGDQPQHF
TRBJ2-2 TRBV5-1 15 CASTTVTVFTGELFF
TRBJ1-5 TRBV10-3 15 CAISESGDNNQPQHF
TRBJ2-1 TRBV3-1/TRBV3-2 17 CASSQDSSGANYNEQFF
TRBJ2-7 TRBV4-2 13 CASAGMSSYEQYF
TRBJ2-7 TRBV25-1 14 CASSNLAATYEQYF
TRBJ2-7 TRBV30 11 CAWSLTYEQYF
TRBJ1-4 TRBV3-1/TRBV3-2 14 CASSQRRSNEKLFF
TRBJ1-2 TRBV18 14 CASSPQADNYGYTF
TRBJ1-1 TRBV7-3 14 CASSQDSGNTEAFF
TRBJ2-1 TRBV9 16 CASSVAVGASHNEQFF
TRBJ2-3 TRBV2 14 CASSLSGRKDTQYF
TRBJ2-2 TRBV24-1 13 CATSIGYTGELFF
TRBJ1-2 TRBV3-1/TRBV3-2 16 CASSQASAGWWGGYTF
TRBJ2-3 TRBV12-3/TRBV12-4 13 CASSSQHPDTQYF
TRBJ1-5 TRBV6-6 17 CASSPGFSATRNQPQHF
TRBJ2-1 TRBV28 15 CASSSSSGFYNEQFF
TRBJ2-5 TRBV6-5 15 CASRLGWGARETQYF
TRBJ2-7 TRBV5-1 14 CASSLTGMTYEQYF
TRBJ1-4 TRBV3-1/TRBV3-2 13 CASSPRGGLKLFF
TRBJ1-5 TRBV19 15 CASSIGSGDSQPQHF
TRBJ2-3 TRBV7-8 11 CASSRTDTQYF
TRBJ2-5 TRBV7-6 15 CASSPSRGSQETQYF
TRBJ1-2 TRBV5-5 15 CASSLVGFATYGYTF
TRBJ2-2 TRBV4-2 16 CASSQGAGGRAGELFF
TRBJ2-1 TRBV12-3/TRBV12-4 11 CASSIQGEQFF
TRBJ1-5 TRBV7-8 14 CASSAPGRNQPQHF
TRBJ1-1 TRBV18 15 CASSPRTVMNTEAFF